This TCR beta chain was recorded in a study of blood T cell repertoires in COVID-19. Study information: Sources were T cells, B-cell-depleted T cells, or PBMCs; the material itself was cDNA or gDNA.

Recruits, aged roughly 18 to 95 years, lived in 24 US areas. Assignment of participants to cohorts was predicated upon participant-reported clinical history. Study processing details: Estimates of nucleated cell counts were drawn from the amplification of reference gene primers. Some clones are missing from TCRdb's copy, which holds only in-frame ones; the method was immunoSEQ multiplex PCR. Clonal size and the V and J genes are those of that table, whereas D and trimming came from the DNA. The sample consists of approximately 350,000 clones, roughly 87% of them appearing once. CDR3 size: 16 residues. The V end was cut by 3 bases, the J end by 2 bases, with 17 bases between. Germline CDR1 reads SGDLS; CDR2 reads YYNGEE.

V and J are TRBV9 and TRBJ1-2; possible D gene TRBD1, 5 bases. Sequenced: PBMCs or T cells enriched from blood (not recorded which). The receptor was isolated from a woman in her 50s who had recovered from COVID-19. The DNA for the CDR3 is TGTGCCAGCAGCGGGTTCGGCCGGGGGGAGAACTATGGCTACACCTTC. Amino acids: CASSGFGRGENYGYTF.